The rows below give T cell receptor beta chains drawn from one sample of a study of persistence of HIV-infected CD4 T cells. Antigen specificity for these receptors is unknown. The table came from immunoSEQ multiplex PCR; TCRdb's copy has only in-frame clones and leaves some out. This repertoire shows about 36,000 clones, about 83% found once; its top ten account for about 5%. Source: cultured CD4+ T cells from PBMCs, taken from a patient who received antiretroviral therapy. The origin of the receptors is an adult with HIV. The donor label of this sample is uncertain. The CDR3 runs from the conserved cysteine through the conserved F or W. The D gene is left open where the match is weak. Where a row states a size, it is once, few, many or the class of an expanded clone; other rows omit it.

D gene	V gene	J gene	clone size	CDR3 DNA	CDR3 protein
TRBD2	TRBV7-2	TRBJ2-3	-	TGTGCCAGCAGCTTAGTACGCGGGGGGGCGGATACGCAGTATTTT	CASSLVRGGADTQYF
TRBD1	TRBV5-5	TRBJ1-4	-	TGTGCCAGCAGTCCCGGGGACAGGACTAATGAAAAACTGTTTTTT	CASSPGDRTNEKLFF
-	TRBV28	TRBJ1-1	-	TGTGCCAGCAGTTCCCATAGCCCAGGGCGAGGTGAAGCTTTCTTT	CASSSHSPGRGEAFF
-	TRBV20-1	TRBJ1-1	-	TGCAGTCCGAGTACAGGGAAAGCTTTCTTT	CSPSTGKAFF
TRBD1	TRBV7-3	TRBJ2-2	-	TGTGCCAGCAGCTTAACCGACAGGGGGAACACCGGGGAGCTGTTTTTT	CASSLTDRGNTGELFF
TRBD1	TRBV11-2	TRBJ1-1	once	TGTGCCAGCAGTCCCGGACAGGGGTGGACTGAAGCTTTCTTT	CASSPGQGWTEAFF
-	TRBV12-3/TRBV12-4	TRBJ2-3	-	TGTGCCAGCAGTTTTCAGAGAGGGGATACGCAGTATTTT	CASSFQRGDTQYF
TRBD1	TRBV6-5	TRBJ1-2	-	TGTGCCAGCAGTCCGAACCAGGGGGCGGACTATGGCTACACCTTC	CASSPNQGADYGYTF
-	TRBV29-1	TRBJ2-3	-	TGCAGCGTTGGCAGTGTAATAGATACGCAGTATTTT	CSVGSVIDTQYF
TRBD1	TRBV5-1	TRBJ1-6	-	TGCGCCAGCAGCTTGGTGGCAGGGGGGAATTCACCCCTCCACTTT	CASSLVAGGNSPLHF
TRBD2	TRBV6-5	TRBJ2-7	-	TGTGCCAGCAGTTACCGTAGACTAGCAGAGTACGAGCAGTACTTC	CASSYRRLAEYEQYF
-	TRBV18	TRBJ2-7	-	TGTGCCAGCTCACCACCGGGACGGTTATACGAGCAGTACTTC	CASSPPGRLYEQYF
-	TRBV6-1	TRBJ1-5	once	TGTGCCAGCAGTGAGATGGATCAGCCCCAGCATTTT	CASSEMDQPQHF
-	TRBV2	TRBJ2-3	-	TGTGCCAGCAGTCCGGGCCGGAGGGCAGATACGCAGTATTTT	CASSPGRRADTQYF
TRBD2	TRBV28	TRBJ2-7	few	TGTGCCAGCAGTTTATACGGGGGGGCGCGCTACGAGCAGTACTTC	CASSLYGGARYEQYF
-	TRBV19	TRBJ1-6	-	TGTGCCAGTAGTAATCAACAGGGCGGGAATTCACCCCTCCACTTT	CASSNQQGGNSPLHF
-	TRBV28	TRBJ1-3	few	TGTGCCAGCAGTACCGGACGGGGGGCAGGTGGAAACACCATATATTTT	CASSTGRGAGGNTIYF
TRBD1	TRBV10-1	TRBJ2-1	-	TGCGCCAGCCTAGTCCGAGGGGGCTTTGGATGCGAGCAGTTCTTC	CASLVRGGFGCEQFF
TRBD1	TRBV28	TRBJ1-4	-	TGTGCCAGCAGCGAACAGGGGAATGAAAAACTGTTTTTT	CASSEQGNEKLFF
-	TRBV19	TRBJ1-1	-	TGTGCCAGTAGACCCCGGGGCACTGAAGCTTTCTTT	CASRPRGTEAFF
-	TRBV7-8	TRBJ1-5	-	TGTGCCAGCAGCCTGGGATTCCAGTCTGGTCAGCCCCAGCATTTT	CASSLGFQSGQPQHF
TRBD1	TRBV4-1	TRBJ2-6	-	TGCGCCAGCAGCCAAAGGGACAGGGAGTGGGGGGCCAACGTCCTGACTTTC	CASSQRDREWGANVLTF
-	TRBV21-1	TRBJ2-3	-	TGTGCCAGCAGGGACCGCGGGGGCGTGCGGGATACGCAGTATTTT	CASRDRGGVRDTQYF
-	TRBV5-1	TRBJ2-3	-	TGCGCCAGCAGCTTGGGTCGTTTCACCGGCACAGATACGCAGTATTTT	CASSLGRFTGTDTQYF
TRBD1	TRBV4-1	TRBJ1-3	few	TGCGCCAGCAGCCGACAGGGCCTCCCTGGAAACACCATATATTTT	CASSRQGLPGNTIYF
TRBD1	TRBV29-1	TRBJ2-4	-	TGCAGCGTTGCGGGACAGGGGGGAGTTGGGTCCAGAAACATTCAGTACTTC	CSVAGQGGVGSRNIQYF
-	TRBV27	TRBJ1-5	once	TGTGCCAGCAGTCCCCGAACCACAGGGCGCGGGCAGCCCCAGCATTTT	CASSPRTTGRGQPQHF
-	TRBV7-8	TRBJ2-2	-	TGTGCCAGCAGCTTAGCGGGCGGCACCGGGGAGCTGTTTTTT	CASSLAGGTGELFF
-	TRBV23-1	TRBJ2-6	once	TGCGCCAGCAGTCACCCGGGACCCTACTCTGGGGCCAACGTCCTGACTTTC	CASSHPGPYSGANVLTF
-	TRBV5-1	TRBJ1-2	-	TGCGCCAGCAGCCAAACCACACAGGGATTCTATGGCTACACCTTC	CASSQTTQGFYGYTF
-	TRBV9	TRBJ1-6	-	TGTGCCAGCAGCGACCCTGGCGGGGGACGGCATTCACCCCTCCACTTT	CASSDPGGGRHSPLHF